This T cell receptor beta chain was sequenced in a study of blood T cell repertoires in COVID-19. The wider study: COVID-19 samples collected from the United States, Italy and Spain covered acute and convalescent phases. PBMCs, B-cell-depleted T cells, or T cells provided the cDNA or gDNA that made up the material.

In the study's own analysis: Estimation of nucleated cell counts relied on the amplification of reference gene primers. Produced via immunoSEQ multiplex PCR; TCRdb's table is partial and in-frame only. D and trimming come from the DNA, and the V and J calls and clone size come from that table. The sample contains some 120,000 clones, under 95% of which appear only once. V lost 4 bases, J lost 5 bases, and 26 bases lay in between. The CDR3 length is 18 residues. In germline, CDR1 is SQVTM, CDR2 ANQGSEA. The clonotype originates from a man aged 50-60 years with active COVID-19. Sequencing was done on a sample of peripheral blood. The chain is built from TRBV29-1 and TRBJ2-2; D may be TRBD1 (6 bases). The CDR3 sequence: CSVVISGSVAGETGELFF. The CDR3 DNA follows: TGCAGCGTTGTCATTTCGGGGTCGGTGGCAGGGGAGACCGGGGAGCTGTTTTTT.